The next 4 T cell receptor beta chains were all read from a single sample in a study of T cell responses to AZD1222 COVID-19 vaccine. This table comes from immunoSEQ multiplex PCR, and its TCRdb copy is limited to in-frame clones, with some not included. Of approximately 150,000 clones in the sample, 90% to 95% are singletons; the top ten hold around 12%. This material consisted of peripheral blood, taken after recovery from COVID-19. The source is an adult who had recovered from COVID-19.

V and J are TRBV3-1 (or the pseudogene TRBV3-2) and TRBJ1-5, with D unresolved. Germline V gene data show CDR1 as LGHDT and CDR2 as YNNKEL (reference sequence). Trimming stripped 1 base from V and 3 bases from J, with 4 bases between. The CDR3 totals 13 residues. CDR3 sequence: CASSQGYNQPQHF. CDR3 bases: TGTGCCAGCAGCCAAGGGTACAATCAGCCCCAGCATTTT.

The V call is TRBV29-1, the J call TRBJ2-7; 8 nucleotides align to TRBD1. V gave up 4 bases and J gave up 1 base; unmatched junction bases: 3. CDR1 is SQVTM and CDR2 is ANQGSEA in the germline V gene. The CDR3 covers 13 residues. CDR3 loop: CSVVGTGSYEQYF. Here the CDR3 DNA reads TGCAGCGTTGTAGGGACAGGTTCCTACGAGCAGTACTTC.

The rearrangement joins TRBV10-3 to TRBJ1-6, with D maybe TRBD1 (6 bases). Between the trimmed V and J ends, which lost 10 bases and 5 bases, there was a span of 15 bases. Per the germline V gene, CDR1 is ENHRY and CDR2 is SYGVKD. There are 14 residues in the CDR3. CDR3 in DNA: TGTGCCACCAAGGGGGGATCCCATAATTCACCCCTCCACTTT. Protein product: CATKGGSHNSPLHF.

The chain links TRBV7-3 to TRBJ2-7, with TRBD2 matching over 13 bases. The CDR3 runs 17 residues. CDR1 is SGHTA and CDR2 is FQGTGA in the germline V gene. Trimming removed 5 bases from V and 6 bases from J; junction bases left unmatched: 13. The chain's CDR3 is CASSEISLTSGRSEQYF. In nucleotides, the CDR3 is TGTGCCAGCAGCGAAATAAGCCTGACTAGCGGGAGGAGCGAGCAGTACTTC.